The present T cell receptor beta chain was sequenced within a study of B cell selection in AIRE deficiency. Findings of the study overall: CDR3s were shorter in shared Treg sequences, reflecting few non-templated nucleotide insertions.

V was shortened by 1 base and J by 4 bases, with 15 bases between the two germline ends. This CDR3 comprises 16 residues. Germline V CDR1 and CDR2: LNHNV, YYDKDF (reference sequence). Sorted regulatory T cells were CD4-positive, CD25-high and CD127-low or negative. Only in-frame clones appear in the TCRdb table, and some are missing; sequencing was by immunoSEQ multiplex PCR. This sample has around 26,000 clones, with 92% found just once. A note on this clone: Its antigen remains unidentified.

The specimen was CD4+CD25+ Tregs sorted from PBMCs. The V call is TRBV15, the J call TRBJ2-3, with TRBD2 as a possible D gene (5 bases). The sequence derives from a human donor in good health. The CDR3: CATSRGLTTSADTQYF. CDR3 nucleotides: TGTGCCACCAGCAGAGGACTCACTACTAGTGCAGATACGCAGTATTTT.